This TCR beta chain was recovered during a study of early T cells in non-severe SARS-CoV-2 infection. Per the germline V gene, CDR1 is SEHNR and CDR2 is FQNEAQ (reference sequence). Trimming cost V 6 bases and J 3 bases, with 12 bases left between them. The CDR3 has 14 residues. This clonotype was seen ten or more times. Each CDR3 protein is one row after TCRdb ran MiXCR on the 5' RACE reads. In the table there are about 40,000 distinct CDR3 sequences, over 3.5% of which are singletons. The V call is TRBV7-9, the J call TRBJ2-4; D gene ambiguous. The origin of this receptor is an adult who was a healthcare worker with PCR-confirmed SARS-CoV-2 infection or an uninfected control (not recorded which). The source material was whole blood. The chain's CDR3 is CASSTANLKNIQYF. The CDR3 coding sequence is TGTGCCAGCAGTACGGCCAATCTCAAAAACATTCAGTACTTC.